This TCR beta chain was captured in a study of T-cell memory formation after mild COVID-19. The overall study: Largely, the TCR clusters proved donor specific. Study conclusions and caveats: Pre-infection memory held some responding clones, suggesting pre-existing cross-reactive T cells responded. Clones that contracted from day 15 to 85 were balanced CD4/CD8, while later expanders leaned CD4+.

To note about this clonotype: Its antigen is not identified.

Constant-segment primers were used for 5'RACE, and the resulting TCR alpha and TCR beta cDNA libraries carried sample barcodes and UMIs. TCRdb redid the calling of the 5' RACE reads with MiXCR, one entry per CDR3 protein. The sample lists 250,000 to 400,000 distinct CDR3 sequences; roughly an eighth were seen once. Germline CDR1 DFQATT, CDR2 SNEGSKA (reference sequence). V shed 5 bases and J 3 bases; nucleotides not matched to a gene: 14. This CDR3 comprises 17 residues. V is TRBV20-1 and J is TRBJ2-1; 9 nucleotides line up with TRBD1. Source material: PBMCs or a T cell subset sorted from them (not recorded which). This receptor was obtained from a man aged 18 to 29 who had mild COVID-19 (a few samples of this study predate the infection). Cell type and time point are not known. CDR3: CSADDRGGVFGYNEQFF. The CDR3 DNA reads as TGCAGTGCTGACGACAGGGGGGGCGTTTTCGGCTACAATGAGCAGTTCTTC.